This entry lists 12 T cell receptor beta chains sequenced from one sample in a study of blood T cell repertoires in COVID-19. Some clones are missing from TCRdb's copy, which holds only in-frame ones; the method was immunoSEQ multiplex PCR. The sample consists of fewer than 300,000 clones, more than 85% of them appearing once. Sequencing used peripheral blood. The receptors stem from a woman aged 25 to 45 with COVID-19, enrolled during active disease.

J is TRBJ1-1 and V is TRBV6-5, with 8 positions matching TRBD1. This CDR3 spans 15 amino acids. Germline V gives CDR1 MNHEY, CDR2 SVGAGI. Losses at the gene ends were 4 bases for V and 4 bases for J; bases not matched to a gene: 8. The CDR3 nucleotides are TGTGCCAGCAGTTCCCAGGGGGCCCTGGGCACTGAAGCTTTCTTT. As protein: CASSSQGALGTEAFF.

DNA for the CDR3: TGTGCCAGCAGCTTACTCGAGGGACAGCCCCAGCATTTT. Amino acid sequence: CASSLLEGQPQHF. This chain links TRBV7-9 with TRBJ1-5, with D hard to call. Germline-derived CDR1 and CDR2 are SEHNR and FQNEAQ (reference sequence). This CDR3 has 13 amino acids. V lost 2 bases, J lost 7 bases, and 9 bases lay in between. The full variable domain, its missing parts supplied by reference TRBV7-9 and TRBJ1-5, is DTGVSQNPRHKITKRGQNVTFRCDPISEHNRLYWYRQTLGQGPEFLTYFQNEAQLEKSRLLSDRFSAERPKGSFSTLEIQRTEQGDSAMYLCASSLLEGQPQHFGDGTRLSIL.

The chain employs TRBV6-5 and TRBJ1-1; D possibly corresponds to TRBD1 (5 bases). Germline V gene lookup returns CDR1 MNHEY and CDR2 SVGAGI. This CDR3 region has 15 residues. Trimming pared 5 bases from V and 4 bases from J, leaving 17 bases between. The chain's CDR3 is CASSPLGGVGTEAFF. CDR3 nucleotide sequence: TGTGCCAGCAGTCCCTTAGGAGGGGTGGGCACTGAAGCTTTCTTT.

This rearrangement joins TRBV19 to TRBJ1-3, with D unclear. In germline, CDR1 is LNHDA, CDR2 SQIVND (reference sequence). The CDR3 runs 15 residues. Trimming took off 0 bases at V and 0 bases at J, with 6 bases between the two ends. Here the CDR3 reads CASSIERFSGNTIYF. For the CDR3, the DNA is TGTGCCAGTAGTATAGAGCGCTTCTCTGGAAACACCATATATTTT. Combining the CDR3 with reference TRBV19 and TRBJ1-3 gives the whole variable domain DGGITQSPKYLFRKEGQNVTLSCEQNLNHDAMYWYRQDPGQGLRLIYYSQIVNDFQKGDIAEGYSVSREKKESFPLTVTSAQKNPTAFYLCASSIERFSGNTIYFGEGSWLTVV.

This clone was counted once. The V call is TRBV27, the J call TRBJ2-1; 7 bases fit TRBD1. From germline, CDR1 is MNHEY and CDR2 SMNVEV (reference sequence). CDR3 length: 15 residues. V trimming: 7 bases; J trimming: 3 bases; junction bases outside the gene matches: 9. The CDR3 sequence is CASTQTGPLYNEQFF. The CDR3 DNA sequence: TGTGCCAGCACCCAGACAGGGCCCCTCTACAATGAGCAGTTCTTC.

The rearrangement links TRBV21-1 to TRBJ1-4; TRBD1 reflects the table's D call only, with no check against the DNA. TRBV21-1 is noted as a pseudogene. The CDR3 is 16 amino acids. CDR3 coding DNA: TGTGCCAGCACACTAAGTAGGACAGCTCTTAATGAAAAACTGTTTTTT. Its protein product is CASTLSRTALNEKLFF.

The chain employs TRBV5-4 and TRBJ2-1; no clear D. The V gene's germline CDR1 is SGHNT and CDR2 YYREEE (reference sequence). V gave up 4 bases and J gave up 0 bases, with 14 bases separating them. The CDR3 covers 16 residues. CDR3 in DNA: TGTGCCAGCAGCCTCGGAACAGAGAGCTCCTACAATGAGCAGTTCTTC. Amino acids: CASSLGTESSYNEQFF.

The J gene is TRBJ2-7, the V gene TRBV7-2, with D perhaps TRBD2 (5 bases). The V and J ends lost 5 bases and 0 bases respectively, with 14 bases between them. Germline CDR1 is SGHTA and CDR2 is FQGNSA. The CDR3 covers 15 residues. Here the CDR3 reads CASSPDGGLSYEQYF. Written as DNA, the CDR3 is TGTGCCAGCAGCCCCGATGGCGGGCTCTCCTACGAGCAGTACTTC. Full variable domain (outside the CDR3, taken from reference TRBV7-2 and TRBJ2-7): GAGVSQSPSNKVTEKGKDVELRCDPISGHTALYWYRQSLGQGLEFLIYFQGNSAPDKSGLPSDRFSAERTGGSVSTLTIQRTQQEDSAVYLCASSPDGGLSYEQYFGPGTRLTVT.

This clone is a singleton in its sample. The chain has TRBV7-9 and TRBJ2-7; 7 bases line up with TRBD2. V lost 1 base and J lost 6; bases outside the gene matches: 3. The CDR3 sequence is 13 residues long. The germline CDR1 and CDR2 sequences are SEHNR and FQNEAQ (reference sequence). The DNA for the CDR3 is TGTGCCAGCAGCTTAGACGCGGGAGCCGAGCAGTACTTC. As protein: CASSLDAGAEQYF.

CDR3 loop: CASSQRTGVISVLNEQFF. In DNA, the CDR3 is TGTGCCAGCAGCCAAAGGACAGGGGTTATATCGGTGCTCAATGAGCAGTTCTTC. The rearrangement links TRBV14 to TRBJ2-1; 9 bases line up with TRBD1. Germline-derived CDR1 and CDR2 are SGHDN and FVKESK. CDR3 length: 18 amino acids. Trimming took 2 bases from V and 6 from J; bases not matched to a gene: 14.

This chain links TRBV6-5 with TRBJ1-5, with D possibly matching TRBD1 (5 bases). Trimming removed 6 bases from V and 1 base from J, with 7 bases in between. Germline assignment: CDR1 MNHEY and CDR2 SVGAGI. This CDR3 is 13 amino acids long. The CDR3 loop is CASSQGSNQPQHF. In nucleotides, the CDR3 is TGTGCCAGCAGCCAGGGAAGCAATCAGCCCCAGCATTTT.

V and J are TRBV5-4 and TRBJ1-2; D remains ambiguous. The V end lost 0 bases, the J end lost 3 bases, and 3 bases lay between the germline ends. Germline CDR1 is SGHNT and CDR2 is YYREEE (reference sequence). The CDR3 loop spans 12 amino acids. CDR3 nucleotides: TGTGCCAGCAGCTTGGCGGACTATGGCTACACCTTC. The encoded protein is CASSLADYGYTF.